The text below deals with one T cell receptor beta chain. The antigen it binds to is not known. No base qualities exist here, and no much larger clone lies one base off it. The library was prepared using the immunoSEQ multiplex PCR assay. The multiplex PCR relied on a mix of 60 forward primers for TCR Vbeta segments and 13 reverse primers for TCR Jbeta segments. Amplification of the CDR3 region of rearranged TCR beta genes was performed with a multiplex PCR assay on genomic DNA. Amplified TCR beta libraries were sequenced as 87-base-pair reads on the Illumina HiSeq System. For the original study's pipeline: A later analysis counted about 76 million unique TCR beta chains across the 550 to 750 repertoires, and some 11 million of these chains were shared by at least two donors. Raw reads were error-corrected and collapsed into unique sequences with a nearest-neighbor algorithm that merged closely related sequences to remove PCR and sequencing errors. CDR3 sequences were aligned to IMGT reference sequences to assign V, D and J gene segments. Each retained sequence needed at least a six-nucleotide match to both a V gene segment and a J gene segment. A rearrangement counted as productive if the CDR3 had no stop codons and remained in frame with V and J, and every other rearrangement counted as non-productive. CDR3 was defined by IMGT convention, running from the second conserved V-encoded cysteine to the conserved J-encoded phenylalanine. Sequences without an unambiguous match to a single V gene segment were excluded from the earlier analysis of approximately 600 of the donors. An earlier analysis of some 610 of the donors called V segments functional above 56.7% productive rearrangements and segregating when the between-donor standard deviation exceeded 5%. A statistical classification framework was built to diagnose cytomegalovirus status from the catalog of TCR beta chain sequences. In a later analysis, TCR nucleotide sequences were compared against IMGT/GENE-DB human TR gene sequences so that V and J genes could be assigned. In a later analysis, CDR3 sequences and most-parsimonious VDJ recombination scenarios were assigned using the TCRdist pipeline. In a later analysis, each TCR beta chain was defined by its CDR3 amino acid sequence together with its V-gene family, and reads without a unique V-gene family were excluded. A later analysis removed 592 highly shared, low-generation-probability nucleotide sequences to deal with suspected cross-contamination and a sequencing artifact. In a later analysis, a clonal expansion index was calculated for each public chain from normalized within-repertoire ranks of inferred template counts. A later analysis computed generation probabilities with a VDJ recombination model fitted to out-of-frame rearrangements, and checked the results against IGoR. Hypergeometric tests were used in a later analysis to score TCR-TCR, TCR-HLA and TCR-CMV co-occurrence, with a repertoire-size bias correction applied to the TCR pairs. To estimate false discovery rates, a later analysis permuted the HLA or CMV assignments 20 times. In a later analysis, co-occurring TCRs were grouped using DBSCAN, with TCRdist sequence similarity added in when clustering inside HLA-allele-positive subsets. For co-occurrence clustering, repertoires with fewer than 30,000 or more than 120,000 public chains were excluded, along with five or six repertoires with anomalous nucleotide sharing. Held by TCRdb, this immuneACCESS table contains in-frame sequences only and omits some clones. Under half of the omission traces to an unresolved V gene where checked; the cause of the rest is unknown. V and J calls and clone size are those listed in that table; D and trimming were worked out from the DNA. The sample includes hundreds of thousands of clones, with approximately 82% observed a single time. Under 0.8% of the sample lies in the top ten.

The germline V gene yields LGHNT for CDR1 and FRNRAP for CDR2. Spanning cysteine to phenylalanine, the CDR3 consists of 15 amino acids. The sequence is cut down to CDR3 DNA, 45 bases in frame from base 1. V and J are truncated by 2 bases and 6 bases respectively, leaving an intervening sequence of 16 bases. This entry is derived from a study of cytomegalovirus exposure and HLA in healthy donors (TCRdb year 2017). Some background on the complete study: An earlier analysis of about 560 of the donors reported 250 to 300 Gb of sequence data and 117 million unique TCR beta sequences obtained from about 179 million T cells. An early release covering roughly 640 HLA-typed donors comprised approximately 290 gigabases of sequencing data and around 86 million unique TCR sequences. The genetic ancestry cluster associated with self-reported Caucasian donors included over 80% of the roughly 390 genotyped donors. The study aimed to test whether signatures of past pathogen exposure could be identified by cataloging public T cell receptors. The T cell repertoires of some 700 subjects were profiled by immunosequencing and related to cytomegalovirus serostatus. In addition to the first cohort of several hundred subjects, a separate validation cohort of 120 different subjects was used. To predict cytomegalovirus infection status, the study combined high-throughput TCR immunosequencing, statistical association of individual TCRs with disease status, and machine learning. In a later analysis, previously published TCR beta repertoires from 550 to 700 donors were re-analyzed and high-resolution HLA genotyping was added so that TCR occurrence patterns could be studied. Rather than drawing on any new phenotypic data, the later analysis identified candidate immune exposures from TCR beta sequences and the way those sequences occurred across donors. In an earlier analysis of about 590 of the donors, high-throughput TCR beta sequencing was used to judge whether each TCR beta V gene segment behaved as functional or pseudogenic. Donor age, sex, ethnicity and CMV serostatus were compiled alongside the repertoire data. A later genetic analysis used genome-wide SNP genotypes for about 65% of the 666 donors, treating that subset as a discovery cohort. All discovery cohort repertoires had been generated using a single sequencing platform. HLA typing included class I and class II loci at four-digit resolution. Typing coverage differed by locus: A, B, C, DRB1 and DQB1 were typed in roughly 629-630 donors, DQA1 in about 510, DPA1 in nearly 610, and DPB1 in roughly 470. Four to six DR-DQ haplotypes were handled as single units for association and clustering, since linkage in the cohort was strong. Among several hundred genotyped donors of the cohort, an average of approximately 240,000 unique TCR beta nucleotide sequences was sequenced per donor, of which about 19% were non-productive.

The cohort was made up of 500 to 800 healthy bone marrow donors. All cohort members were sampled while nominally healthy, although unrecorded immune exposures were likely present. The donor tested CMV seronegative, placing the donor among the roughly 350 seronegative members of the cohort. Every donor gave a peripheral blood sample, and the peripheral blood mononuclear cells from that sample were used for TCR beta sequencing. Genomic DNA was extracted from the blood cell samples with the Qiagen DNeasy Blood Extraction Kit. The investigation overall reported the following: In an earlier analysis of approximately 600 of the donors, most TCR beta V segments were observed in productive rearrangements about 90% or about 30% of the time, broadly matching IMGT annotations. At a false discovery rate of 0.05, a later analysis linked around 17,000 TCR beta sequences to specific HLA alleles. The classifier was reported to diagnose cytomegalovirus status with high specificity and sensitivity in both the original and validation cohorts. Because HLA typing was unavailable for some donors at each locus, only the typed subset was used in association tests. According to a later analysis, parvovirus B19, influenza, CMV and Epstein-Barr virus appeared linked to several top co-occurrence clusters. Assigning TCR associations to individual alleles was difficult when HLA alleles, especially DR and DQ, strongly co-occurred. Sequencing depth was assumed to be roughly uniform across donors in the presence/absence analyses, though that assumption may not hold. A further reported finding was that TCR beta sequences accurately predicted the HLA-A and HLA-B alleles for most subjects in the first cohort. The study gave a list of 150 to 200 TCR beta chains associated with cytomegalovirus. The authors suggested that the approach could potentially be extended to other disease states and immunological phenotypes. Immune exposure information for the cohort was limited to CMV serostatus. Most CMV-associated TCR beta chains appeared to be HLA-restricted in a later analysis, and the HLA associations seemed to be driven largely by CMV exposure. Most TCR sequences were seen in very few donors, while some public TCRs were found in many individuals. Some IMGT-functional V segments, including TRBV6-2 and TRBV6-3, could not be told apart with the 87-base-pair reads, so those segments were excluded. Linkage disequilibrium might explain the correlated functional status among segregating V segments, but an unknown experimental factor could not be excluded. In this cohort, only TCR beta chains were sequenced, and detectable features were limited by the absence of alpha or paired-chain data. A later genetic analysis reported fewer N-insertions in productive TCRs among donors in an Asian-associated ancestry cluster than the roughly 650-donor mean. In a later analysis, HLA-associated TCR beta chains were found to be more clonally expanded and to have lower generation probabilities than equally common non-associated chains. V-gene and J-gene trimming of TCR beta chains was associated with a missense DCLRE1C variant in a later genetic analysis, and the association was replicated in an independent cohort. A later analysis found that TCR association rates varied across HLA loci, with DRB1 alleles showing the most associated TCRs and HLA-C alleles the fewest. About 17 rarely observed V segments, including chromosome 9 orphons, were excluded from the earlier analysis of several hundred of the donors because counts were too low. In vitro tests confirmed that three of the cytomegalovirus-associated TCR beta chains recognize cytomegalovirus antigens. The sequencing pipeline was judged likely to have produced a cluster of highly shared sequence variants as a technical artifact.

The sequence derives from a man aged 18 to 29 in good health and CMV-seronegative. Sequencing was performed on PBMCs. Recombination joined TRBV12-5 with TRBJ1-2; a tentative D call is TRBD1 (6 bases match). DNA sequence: TGTGCTAGTGGTTTGCCTGGGACACTGGGACATGGCTACACCTTC. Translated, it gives CASGLPGTLGHGYTF.